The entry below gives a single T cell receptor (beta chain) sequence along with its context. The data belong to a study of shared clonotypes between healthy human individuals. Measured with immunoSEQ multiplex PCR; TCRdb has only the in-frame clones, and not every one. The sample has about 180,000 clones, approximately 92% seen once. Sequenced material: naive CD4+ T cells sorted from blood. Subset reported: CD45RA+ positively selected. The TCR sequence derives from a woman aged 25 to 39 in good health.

The CDR3: CASSIGAGVGQETQYF. Written as DNA, the CDR3 is TGTGCCAGTAGTATAGGAGCGGGAGTGGGGCAAGAGACCCAGTACTTC. This chain joins TRBV19 and TRBJ2-5; the match to TRBD2 covers 8 bases. CDR3 length: 16 residues. The junction had 6 bases not matched to a gene; V was cut back by 1 base and J by 2 bases. Germline assignment: CDR1 LNHDA and CDR2 SQIVND (reference sequence).